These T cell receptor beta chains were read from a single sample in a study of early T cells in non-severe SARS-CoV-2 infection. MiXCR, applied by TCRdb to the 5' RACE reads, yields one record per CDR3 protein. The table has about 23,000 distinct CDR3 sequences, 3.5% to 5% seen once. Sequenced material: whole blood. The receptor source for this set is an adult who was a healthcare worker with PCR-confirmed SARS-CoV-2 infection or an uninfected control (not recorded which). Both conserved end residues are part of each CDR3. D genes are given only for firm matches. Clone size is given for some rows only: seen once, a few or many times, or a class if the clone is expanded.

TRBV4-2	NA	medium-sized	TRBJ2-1	TGTGCCAGCAGCCAAGAATTTAATGTGGCAGTGCAGTTCTTC	CASSQEFNVAVQFF
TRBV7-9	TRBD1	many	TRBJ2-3	TGTGCCAGCAGACAGACAGGGCCAGATACGCAGTATTTT	CASRQTGPDTQYF
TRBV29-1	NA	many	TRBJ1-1	TGCAGCGCCCAAAAGACTGAAGCTTTCTTT	CSAQKTEAFF
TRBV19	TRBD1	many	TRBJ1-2	TGTGCCAGTAGTATAGGGGACAGAAGGGCCTACACCTTC	CASSIGDRRAYTF
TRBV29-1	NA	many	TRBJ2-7	TGCAGCGTCGCCGAGCAGTACTTC	CSVAEQYF
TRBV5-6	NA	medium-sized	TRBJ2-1	TGTGCCAGCAGCTTGGAGGTGGGCCAGGGCAATGAGCAGTTCTTC	CASSLEVGQGNEQFF
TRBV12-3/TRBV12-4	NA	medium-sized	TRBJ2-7	TGTGCCAGCAGTTTAGTCGGTCAGGGGAAATACGAGCAGTACTTC	CASSLVGQGKYEQYF
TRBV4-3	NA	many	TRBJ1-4	TGCGCCAGCAGCCAAGGGACAGCAACTAATGAAAAACTGTTTTTT	CASSQGTATNEKLFF
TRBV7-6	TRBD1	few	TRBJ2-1	TGTGCCAGCAGCTTAGGGCCGGGACAGGGTTTATGGGAGCAGTTCTTC	CASSLGPGQGLWEQFF
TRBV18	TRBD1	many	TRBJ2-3	TGTGCCAGCTCACGGGACAGGGTGGAAGCAGATACGCAGTATTTT	CASSRDRVEADTQYF
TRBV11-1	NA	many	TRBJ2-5	TGTGCCAGCAGCGCAAACAGGGATCAAGAGACCCAGTACTTC	CASSANRDQETQYF
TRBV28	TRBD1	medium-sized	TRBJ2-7	TGTGCCAGCAGTTTATACCGGGACAGGGGCCTTTCCTACGAGCAGTACTTC	CASSLYRDRGLSYEQYF
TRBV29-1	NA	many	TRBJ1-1	TGCAGCGTGAGGGGAGGGTGGGGTATGAACACTGAAGCTTTCTTT	CSVRGGWGMNTEAFF
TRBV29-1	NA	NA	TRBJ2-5	TGCAGCGTTGACACGGAGACCCAGTACTTC	CSVDTETQYF
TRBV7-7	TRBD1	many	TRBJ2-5	TGTGCTAGCAGCCTCGACAGGGGAAAAGAGACCCAGTACTTC	CASSLDRGKETQYF
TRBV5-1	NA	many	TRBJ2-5	TGCGCCAGCAGCTTGGGGGACTACCAAGAGACCCAGTACTTC	CASSLGDYQETQYF
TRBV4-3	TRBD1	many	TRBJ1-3	TGCGCCAGCAGCCAAGGGACAGGCGTAACTGGAAACACCATATATTTT	CASSQGTGVTGNTIYF
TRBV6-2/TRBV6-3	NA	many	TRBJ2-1	TGTGCCAGCAGTTACAGGGAGGAGTCCTGGGATGAGCAGTTCTTC	CASSYREESWDEQFF
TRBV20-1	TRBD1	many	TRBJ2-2	TGCAGTGCTAGAGATCAGGGGGACGGGGAGCTGTTTTTT	CSARDQGDGELFF
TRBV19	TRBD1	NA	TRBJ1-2	TGTGCCAGTAGTCTTCCCGGACAGGGGAGGAACTATGGCTACACCTTC	CASSLPGQGRNYGYTF
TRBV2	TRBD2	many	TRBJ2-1	TGTGCCAGCACGACCGGACTAGCTAGGTCCTACAATGAGCAGTTCTTC	CASTTGLARSYNEQFF
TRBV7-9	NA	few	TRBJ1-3	TGTGCCAGCAGCTTAGCGCCAGAAGGAAACACCATATATTTT	CASSLAPEGNTIYF
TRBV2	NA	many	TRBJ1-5	TGTGCCAGCAGTGCGACAGCCCGAGATCAGCCCCAGCATTTT	CASSATARDQPQHF
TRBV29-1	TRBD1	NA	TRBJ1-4	TGCAGCGTTAGCCGGGACAGGGGCGCTGAAAAACTGTTTTTT	CSVSRDRGAEKLFF
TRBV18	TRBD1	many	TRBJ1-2	TGTGCCAGCTCACCACCGACAGGGGCGGATGGCTACACCTTC	CASSPPTGADGYTF
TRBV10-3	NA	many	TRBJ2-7	TGTGCCATCAGAGCCGGGACGGACTCCTACGAGCAGTACTTC	CAIRAGTDSYEQYF
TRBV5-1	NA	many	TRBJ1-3	TGCGCCAGCAGCTCGAATGGCCACTCTGGAAACACCATATATTTT	CASSSNGHSGNTIYF
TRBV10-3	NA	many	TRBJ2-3	TGTGCCATCAGTGAAGTCGCGAGGACAGATACGCAGTATTTT	CAISEVARTDTQYF
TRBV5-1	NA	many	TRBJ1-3	TGCGCCAGCAGCTTGGGGGGAAATGGTGGAAACACCATATATTTT	CASSLGGNGGNTIYF
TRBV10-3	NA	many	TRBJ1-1	TGTGCCATCAGTGAGTCCCGGCAGGGCGGGACTGAAGCTTTCTTT	CAISESRQGGTEAFF
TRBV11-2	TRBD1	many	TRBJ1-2	TGTGCCAGCAGCCCAGCGGACAGGGGGCGATACGGCTACACCTTC	CASSPADRGRYGYTF
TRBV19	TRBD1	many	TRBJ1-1	TGTGCCAGTAGTCGCGACACAGGGGTTACTGAAGCTTTCTTT	CASSRDTGVTEAFF
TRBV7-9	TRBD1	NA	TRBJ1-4	TGTGCCAGCAGCCGAGAGACAGGGGAACTGTTTTTT	CASSRETGELFF
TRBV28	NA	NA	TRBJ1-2	TGTGCCAGCAGCCCGGCCCCTAACTATGGCTACACCTTC	CASSPAPNYGYTF
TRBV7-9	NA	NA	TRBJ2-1	TGTGCCAGCAGCCCCGCGTTCCGGGGGGCCGGTGAGCAGTTCTTC	CASSPAFRGAGEQFF
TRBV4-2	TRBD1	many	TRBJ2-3	TGTGCCAGCAGCCCCCTAGGGACAGGGCCCACAGATACGCAGTATTTT	CASSPLGTGPTDTQYF
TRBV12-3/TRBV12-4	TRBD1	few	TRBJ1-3	TGTGCCAGCAGTTTAGCGCAAGGACAGGGGTACCCTTCTGGAAACACCATATATTTT	CASSLAQGQGYPSGNTIYF
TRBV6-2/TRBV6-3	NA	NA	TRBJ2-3	TGTGCCAGCAGTTTCCGACAGGAGGCGGATACGCAGTATTTT	CASSFRQEADTQYF
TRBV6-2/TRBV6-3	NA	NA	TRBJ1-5	TGTGCCAGCAGTTACGGATTCAATCAGCCCCAGCATTTT	CASSYGFNQPQHF